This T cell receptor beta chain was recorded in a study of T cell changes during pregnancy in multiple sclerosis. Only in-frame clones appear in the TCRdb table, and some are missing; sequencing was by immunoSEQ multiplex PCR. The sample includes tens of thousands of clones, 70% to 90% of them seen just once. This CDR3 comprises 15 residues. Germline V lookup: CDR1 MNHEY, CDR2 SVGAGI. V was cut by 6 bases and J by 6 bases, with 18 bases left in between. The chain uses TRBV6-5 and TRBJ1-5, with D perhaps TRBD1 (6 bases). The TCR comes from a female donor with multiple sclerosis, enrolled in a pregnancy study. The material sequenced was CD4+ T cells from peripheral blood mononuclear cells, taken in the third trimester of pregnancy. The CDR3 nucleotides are TGTGCCAGCAGCACCGGGCCATGGGGGCTTCAGCCCCAGCATTTT. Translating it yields CASSTGPWGLQPQHF.